Presented here are 30 T cell receptor beta chains from one specimen sequenced in a study of blood T cell repertoires in COVID-19 (dated by TCRdb to 2020 to 2021). Library method: the immunoSEQ multiplex PCR assay. The table was pulled from immuneACCESS by TCRdb, which kept in-frame rearrangements only. Such tables lose some clones; where checked, under half of the loss comes from unresolved V genes, and the rest has no known cause. The sample table holds 150,000 or so clones, of which approximately 80% were seen once. The top ten hold roughly 13% of the sample. Sample: peripheral blood. These receptors all come from a man in his 70s who had recovered from COVID-19.

V and J are TRBV19 and TRBJ1-5; 8 bases are shared with TRBD1. This CDR3 is 17 amino acids long. The germline V gene encodes CDR1 LNHDA and CDR2 SQIVND (reference sequence). The J segment lost 2 bases and the V segment lost 6 bases, leaving 12 bases of the junction unmatched. The CDR3 bases are TGTGCCAGTAGCAGGACAGGGAGTTGGCCTGGCAATCAGCCCCAGCATTTT. Its translation is CASSRTGSWPGNQPQHF.

This clone was recorded a few times. The genes are TRBV9 and TRBJ1-5; D gene uncertain. V was clipped by 2 bases and J by 2 bases, with 8 bases between them. CDR3 length equals 14 residues. Per germline, CDR1 SGDLS and CDR2 YYNGEE. This CDR3 is CASSVSSGNQPQHF. Here the CDR3 DNA reads TGTGCCAGCAGCGTTTCGAGTGGCAATCAGCCCCAGCATTTT.

This chain uses TRBV18 with TRBJ2-5; weak D call: TRBD1 (7 bases). There are 14 residues in the CDR3. V was shortened by 3 bases and J by 5 bases, with 13 bases between the two germline ends. Germline CDR1 and CDR2: KGHSH and LQKENI. CDR3 in DNA: TGTGCCAGCTCACCTCGGGACAGCGGGGAGACCCAGTACTTC. Translating it yields CASSPRDSGETQYF.

The J gene is TRBJ1-1, the V gene TRBV6-2 or TRBV6-3; D is unclear. The CDR3 sequence is 13 residues long. V was pared by 2 bases and J by 5 bases, with 9 bases between. The germline gives CDR1 MNHEY, CDR2 SVGEGT. CDR3 region: CASSYNGFTEAFF. The CDR3 nucleotides read TGTGCCAGCAGTTACAACGGGTTTACTGAAGCTTTCTTT.

The chain uses TRBV10-3 and TRBJ2-1, with TRBD2 matching over 13 bases. The germline V gene has CDR1 ENHRY and CDR2 SYGVKD. The CDR3 length is 18 residues. V dropped 0 bases and J dropped 10; count of bases not matched to a gene: 12. In DNA, the CDR3 is TGTGCCATCAGTGAGTCGCTTTCCGGGACTAGCGGGATTCGCGAGCAGTTCTTC. This translates into CAISESLSGTSGIREQFF.

The chain employs TRBV7-9 and TRBJ1-4; D unresolved. Germline V lookup: CDR1 SEHNR, CDR2 FQNEAQ (reference sequence). V gave up 2 bases and J gave up 7 bases, with 14 bases separating them. The CDR3 extends over 15 amino acids. For the CDR3, the DNA is TGTGCCAGCAGCTTATCTTCAAGGGAGAGTGAAAAACTGTTTTTT. Protein: CASSLSSRESEKLFF.

This clone was found a few times. The J gene is TRBJ1-1, the V gene TRBV5-4; possible D gene TRBD1, 6 bases. V was clipped by 4 bases and J by 1 base, with 20 bases between them. The length of the CDR3 is 17 residues. CDR1 and CDR2 from the germline V gene are SGHNT and YYREEE (reference sequence). The CDR3 sequence is CASSPISGGGKNTEAFF. The CDR3 DNA reads as TGTGCCAGCAGCCCCATTTCGGGGGGCGGCAAGAACACTGAAGCTTTCTTT.

The chain recombines TRBV5-8 with TRBJ2-7; D may be TRBD1 (5 bases). Trimming stripped 6 bases from V and 1 base from J, with 8 bases between. Germline CDR1 is SGHTS and CDR2 is YDEGEE. CDR3 length: 12 amino acids. This CDR3 is CASKTDSYEQYF. The CDR3 region has the DNA TGTGCCAGCAAGACAGATTCCTACGAGCAGTACTTC.

CDR3 DNA sequence: TGCGCCAGCAGCTTTCAACAGGGGGCAGAGGGCTACACCTTC. Residues: CASSFQQGAEGYTF. The chain carries TRBV5-1 and TRBJ1-2; 9 nucleotides agree with TRBD1. The germline CDR1 and CDR2 sequences are SGHRS and YFSETQ. The length of the CDR3 is 14 residues. V lost 2 bases and J lost 8; bases outside the gene matches: 7.

The chain employs TRBV28 and TRBJ1-1; a weak D match, TRBD1 (5 bases). Germline assignment: CDR1 MDHEN and CDR2 SYDVKM. V dropped 1 base and J dropped 4 bases, with 7 bases sitting between them. The CDR3 sequence is 13 residues long. The CDR3 protein is CASSLLGGTEAFF. The CDR3 nucleotides read TGTGCCAGCAGTTTATTGGGGGGCACTGAAGCTTTCTTT.

V gene TRBV6-6 combines with J gene TRBJ1-1; 10 nucleotides agree with TRBD1. Germline V gene sequence: CDR1 MNHNY, CDR2 SVGAGI (reference sequence). J was trimmed by 3 bases and V by 9 bases; bases with no gene match: 10. There are 15 residues in the CDR3. The CDR3 sequence: CASLAGTGVHTEAFF. In DNA, the CDR3 is TGTGCCAGTTTGGCCGGGACAGGGGTTCACACTGAAGCTTTCTTT.

Only a few counts were recorded for this clone. The V gene is TRBV7-9, the J gene TRBJ2-1; TRBD2 agrees at 15 bases. After removal of 2 bases from V and 10 bases from J, the junction contained 9 bases not matched to a gene. The length of the CDR3 is 17 residues. Germline CDR1 and CDR2: SEHNR and FQNEAQ (reference sequence). The CDR3 region has the DNA TGTGCCAGCAGCTTACCACCGGGACTAGCGGGAGGAGTCGAGCAGTTCTTC. The encoded protein is CASSLPPGLAGGVEQFF.

This clone was observed a few times. Distinct nucleotide sequences in the sample also encode this CDR3. The chain employs TRBV5-1 and TRBJ2-7; 10 bases fit TRBD2. Germline loops: CDR1 SGHRS, CDR2 YFSETQ. J gave up 3 bases and V 0 bases, and 6 bases lay outside the gene matches. The CDR3 extends over 16 amino acids. The CDR3 sequence is CASSLGGTSAHYEQYF. CDR3 in DNA: TGCGCCAGCAGCTTGGGGGGGACTAGCGCTCACTACGAGCAGTACTTC.

This sequence joins TRBV6-5 and TRBJ2-1, with D uncertain. The CDR3 has 15 residues. The germline V gene encodes CDR1 MNHEY and CDR2 SVGAGI. Trimming shortened V by 0 bases and J by 6 bases, and 12 bases separated the two germline ends. The CDR3 nucleotides read TGTGCCAGCAGTTACTCGTGGGTAGCCCGCAATGAGCAGTTCTTC. Translated: CASSYSWVARNEQFF.

The chain joins TRBV28 to TRBJ1-3; possibly TRBD1 for D (6 bases). Germline V lookup: CDR1 MDHEN, CDR2 SYDVKM. The CDR3 covers 16 residues. V lost 1 base to trimming and J lost 2 bases, with 12 bases between them. As DNA, the CDR3 is TGTGCCAGCAGTTTATTGATGGACAGCCCTGGAAACACCATATATTTT. It codes for CASSLLMDSPGNTIYF. Looking up the rest from reference TRBV28 and TRBJ1-3 gives the full variable domain: DVKVTQSSRYLVKRTGEKVFLECVQDMDHENMFWYRQDPGLGLRLIYFSYDVKMKEKGDIPEGYSVSREKKERFSLILESASTNQTSMYLCASSLLMDSPGNTIYFGEGSWLTVV.

The chain uses TRBV10-3 and TRBJ2-1; the D gene is possibly TRBD2 (5 bases). CDR3 size: 14 residues. Germline CDR1 ENHRY, CDR2 SYGVKD. Trimming cost V 3 bases and J 9 bases, with 15 bases left between them. The CDR3 is CAISDFGLIGEQFF. DNA for the CDR3: TGTGCCATCAGTGACTTTGGACTGATCGGTGAGCAGTTCTTC.

The chain carries TRBV27 and TRBJ2-2, with 9 bases lining up with TRBD2. The CDR3 has 15 residues. Germline CDR1 and CDR2: MNHEY and SMNVEV (reference sequence). Trimming removed 4 bases from V and 3 bases from J; junction bases left unmatched: 3. The CDR3 reads CASSWTSEYTGELFF. CDR3 bases: TGTGCCAGCAGTTGGACTAGCGAGTACACCGGGGAGCTGTTTTTT.

V and J are TRBV28 and TRBJ2-5; 8 bases match TRBD2. There are 13 residues in the CDR3. Germline V lookup: CDR1 MDHEN, CDR2 SYDVKM. Trimming took 5 bases from V and 5 from J; bases not matched to a gene: 4. The CDR3 sequence: CASSTGGDETQYF. The CDR3 DNA is TGTGCCAGCAGTACCGGGGGGGATGAGACCCAGTACTTC.

This clone was counted between two and nine times. The CDR3 protein is CASRLGTGGDYEQYF. The CDR3 nucleotides read TGTGCCAGCAGACTCGGGACAGGGGGCGACTACGAGCAGTACTTC. This rearrangement joins TRBV6-5 to TRBJ2-7; 12 bases are a match to TRBD1. V trimming: 6 bases; J trimming: 3 bases; junction bases outside the gene matches: 6. The germline CDR1 and CDR2 sequences are MNHEY and SVGAGI. The CDR3 covers 15 residues.

This chain uses TRBV5-1 with TRBJ1-5, with a tentative D call TRBD1 (6 bases). The CDR3 runs to 15 residues. Per germline, CDR1 SGHRS and CDR2 YFSETQ. V gave up 0 bases and J gave up 2 bases, with 9 bases separating them. CDR3 loop: CASSLVAGGNQPQHF. In nucleotides, the CDR3 is TGCGCCAGCAGCTTGGTGGCAGGGGGCAATCAGCCCCAGCATTTT.

The chain combines TRBV4-2 with TRBJ2-2; D perhaps matches TRBD2 (6 bases). Trimming stripped 0 bases from V and 3 bases from J, with 14 bases between. The germline V gene encodes CDR1 LGHNA and CDR2 YNFKEQ. The CDR3 has 17 amino acids. The CDR3 loop is CASSQDWQGGDTGELFF. The CDR3 coding sequence is TGTGCCAGCAGCCAAGATTGGCAGGGAGGAGACACCGGGGAGCTGTTTTTT.

The V gene is TRBV28, the J gene TRBJ1-1; D is unclear. The CDR3 runs 15 residues. Germline lookup yields CDR1 MDHEN and CDR2 SYDVKM. Deletions cut 6 bases from V and 1 base from J, with 15 bases between. The CDR3 here is CASRPSWGGNTEAFF. The CDR3 DNA follows: TGTGCCAGCAGACCCTCTTGGGGAGGGAACACTGAAGCTTTCTTT.

The chain combines TRBV9 with TRBJ2-6; no clear D. CDR1 SGDLS and CDR2 YYNGEE come from the germline V gene. The CDR3 covers 14 residues. V lost 4 bases, J lost 0 bases, and 5 bases lay in between. CDR3 nucleotides: TGTGCCAGCAGCCCCCTCTCTGGGGCCAACGTCCTGACTTTC. This sequence encodes CASSPLSGANVLTF.

The rearrangement links TRBV6-6 to TRBJ2-3; 7 bases are shared with TRBD2. Germline V gives CDR1 MNHNY, CDR2 SVGAGI (reference sequence). V lost 6 bases to trimming and J lost 3 bases; unmatched junction nucleotides: 3. The CDR3 runs 13 residues. As DNA, the CDR3 is TGTGCCAGCAGAGGACTAGGGACAGATACGCAGTATTTT. Protein: CASRGLGTDTQYF.

This clone was seen only once. This chain uses TRBV7-8 with TRBJ1-2, with D possibly matching TRBD1 (6 bases). This CDR3 has 14 residues. The V and J ends lost 3 bases and 7 bases respectively, with 15 bases between them. Germline loops: CDR1 SGHVS, CDR2 FQNEAQ. The CDR3 sequence: CASSFATGSTGYTF. The DNA of the CDR3 is TGTGCCAGCAGCTTTGCGACAGGTTCGACTGGCTACACCTTC.

The V and J genes are TRBV7-8 and TRBJ2-1; D remains ambiguous. CDR3 length: 15 amino acids. V lost 2 bases, J lost 3 bases, and 11 bases lay in between. In germline, CDR1 is SGHVS, CDR2 FQNEAQ. The DNA for the CDR3 is TGTGCCAGCAGCTTAAGAGCGTCATACTACAATGAGCAGTTCTTC. Translating gives CASSLRASYYNEQFF.

The J gene is TRBJ2-1, the V gene TRBV24-1, with 7 bases lining up with TRBD2. The CDR3 sequence is 19 residues long. V was pared by 0 bases and J by 1 base, with 11 bases of the junction left unmatched. Germline CDR1 reads KGHDR; CDR2 reads SFDVKD. The CDR3 DNA sequence: TGTGCCACCAGTGATTTGCATAAGGCTAGCGGCAATTCCTACAATGAGCAGTTCTTC. As protein: CATSDLHKASGNSYNEQFF.

This rearrangement joins TRBV18 to TRBJ2-3; 10 bases fit TRBD1. The CDR3 is 15 residues long. J was trimmed by 4 bases and V by 2 bases; bases with no gene match: 3. Germline loops: CDR1 KGHSH, CDR2 LQKENI. CDR3 in DNA: TGTGCCAGCTCACCAATGGGACAGGGGTCAGATACGCAGTATTTT. It specifies CASSPMGQGSDTQYF.

The rearrangement uses TRBV6-5 and TRBJ2-7; 10 bases agree with TRBD1. With V trimmed by 6 bases and J by 2 bases, 7 bases remained unmatched. Germline assignment: CDR1 MNHEY and CDR2 SVGAGI. This CDR3 spans 15 amino acids. Written as DNA, the CDR3 is TGTGCCAGCAGACCCACCGGGACAGGGGCCTACGAGCAGTACTTC. It codes for CASRPTGTGAYEQYF.

This clone was seen just once. The rearrangement uses TRBV10-3 and TRBJ1-3, with D unclear. This CDR3 has 15 residues. Germline V gene data show CDR1 as ENHRY and CDR2 as SYGVKD. V gave up 8 bases and J gave up 0 bases, with 14 bases separating them. Written as DNA, the CDR3 is TGTGCCATCGGTGGGGAGGCGTTCTCTGGAAACACCATATATTTT. This sequence encodes CAIGGEAFSGNTIYF.